The 7 T cell receptor beta chains given below trace back to one sample, sequenced in a study of shared clonotypes between healthy human individuals. Sequenced by immunoSEQ multiplex PCR; TCRdb stores in-frame clones only, minus some. The profile shows approximately 2,200,000 clones, just over 90% of them singletons. Naive-designated CD8 cells lacked CD45RO, were positively enriched for CCR7, and omitted terminally differentiated effector memory CD45RA+ cells. Sequencing was performed on naive CD8+ T cells from PBMCs. The receptors stem from a young man in good health. Some clones in this sample may be carry-over from other donors' samples.

The CDR3, as DNA: TGTGCCAGCAGCCCCTTAGCGGGTGAGCGGAGGGATGAGCAGTTCTTC. This gives the protein CASSPLAGERRDEQFF. V gene TRBV7-9 combines with J gene TRBJ2-1; 7 bases agree with TRBD2. Per the germline V gene, CDR1 is SEHNR and CDR2 is FQNEAQ (reference sequence). J was trimmed by 8 bases and V by 5 bases; bases with no gene match: 15. This CDR3 is 16 amino acids long.

This chain's CDR3 is CASSGQGRDYGYTF. The CDR3 DNA is TGTGCCAGCAGTGGACAGGGACGGGACTATGGCTACACCTTC. The chain is built from TRBV9 and TRBJ1-2; 8 bases fit TRBD1. V lost 5 bases and J lost 3; bases outside the gene matches: 6. Germline CDR1 reads SGDLS; CDR2 reads YYNGEE. The CDR3 is 14 amino acids.

The chain combines TRBV11-2 with TRBJ2-1; D call uncertain. The CDR3 runs 14 residues. In germline, CDR1 is SGHAT, CDR2 FQNNGV. V was pared by 1 base and J by 11 bases, with 15 bases between. The CDR3 DNA is TGTGCCAGCAGCTTAGTGAAATTTTCCCCTCAGCAGTTCTTC. This sequence encodes CASSLVKFSPQQFF.

The chain combines TRBV27 with TRBJ2-2; 8 positions agree with TRBD2. The germline gives CDR1 MNHEY, CDR2 SMNVEV (reference sequence). The CDR3 is made up of 15 amino acids. V gave up 6 bases and J gave up 6 bases; unmatched junction bases: 9. CDR3 DNA: TGTGCCAGCAGGTCGGGGGGGGCCGGTCCCGGGGAGCTGTTTTTT. Translated: CASRSGGAGPGELFF.

The rearrangement uses TRBV5-4 and TRBJ2-7; D possibly uses TRBD1 or TRBD2 (6 bases each). The V end was cut by 4 bases, the J end by 2 bases, with 16 bases between. The CDR3 is made up of 15 amino acids. Per the germline V gene, CDR1 is SGHNT and CDR2 is YYREEE (reference sequence). CDR3 DNA: TGTGCCAGCAGCCCAAGCCACAGGGAGGCCTACGAGCAGTACTTC. This translates into CASSPSHREAYEQYF.

J is TRBJ2-1 and V is TRBV5-1, with 9 bases fitting TRBD2. Germline trimming cut 4 bases from V and 0 bases from J; bases unmatched to any gene: 8. This CDR3 has 17 residues. Looked up from germline, CDR1 is SGHRS and CDR2 is YFSETQ. The CDR3 nucleotides are TGCGCCAGCAGCCAAAAAAATAGCGGGAGCTCCTACAATGAGCAGTTCTTC. Its translation is CASSQKNSGSSYNEQFF.

This chain's CDR3 is CASSSDRELFYEQYF. CDR3 DNA sequence: TGTGCCAGCAGCTCCGACAGGGAGCTGTTCTACGAGCAGTACTTC. The chain carries TRBV7-9 and TRBJ2-7; 7 bases match TRBD1. From germline, CDR1 is SEHNR and CDR2 FQNEAQ (reference sequence). The CDR3 sequence is 15 residues long. V lost 4 bases and J lost 3; bases outside the gene matches: 9.